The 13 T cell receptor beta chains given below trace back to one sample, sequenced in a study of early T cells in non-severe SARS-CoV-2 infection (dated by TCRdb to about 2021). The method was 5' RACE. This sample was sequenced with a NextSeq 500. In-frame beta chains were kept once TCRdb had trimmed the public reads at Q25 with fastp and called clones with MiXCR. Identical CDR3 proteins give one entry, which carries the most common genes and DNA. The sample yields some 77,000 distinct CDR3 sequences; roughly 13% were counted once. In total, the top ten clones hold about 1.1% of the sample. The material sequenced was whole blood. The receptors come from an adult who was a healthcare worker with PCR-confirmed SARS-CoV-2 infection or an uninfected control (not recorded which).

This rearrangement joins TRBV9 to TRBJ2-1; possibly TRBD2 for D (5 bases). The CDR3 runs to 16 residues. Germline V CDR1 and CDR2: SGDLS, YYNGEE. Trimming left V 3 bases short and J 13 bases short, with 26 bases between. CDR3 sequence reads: CASSAGLTSGDLKQFF. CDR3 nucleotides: TGTGCCAGCAGCGCTGGACTGACCTCAGGAGATTTGAAACAGTTCTTC.

CDR3: CAWSTRGGNTEAFF. The DNA for the CDR3 is TGTGCCTGGAGTACGCGAGGCGGGAACACTGAAGCTTTCTTT. This rearrangement joins TRBV30 to TRBJ1-1; D unclear. The V and J ends lost 2 bases and 1 base respectively, with 11 bases between them. CDR3 length: 14 amino acids. From germline, CDR1 is GTSNPN and CDR2 SVGIG (reference sequence).

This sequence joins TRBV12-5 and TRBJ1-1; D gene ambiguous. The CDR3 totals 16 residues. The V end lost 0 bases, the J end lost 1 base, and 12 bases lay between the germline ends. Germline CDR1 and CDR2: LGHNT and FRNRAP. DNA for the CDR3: TGTGCTAGTGGTTTGGTATTAGGGCAGGAGAACACTGAAGCTTTCTTT. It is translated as CASGLVLGQENTEAFF.

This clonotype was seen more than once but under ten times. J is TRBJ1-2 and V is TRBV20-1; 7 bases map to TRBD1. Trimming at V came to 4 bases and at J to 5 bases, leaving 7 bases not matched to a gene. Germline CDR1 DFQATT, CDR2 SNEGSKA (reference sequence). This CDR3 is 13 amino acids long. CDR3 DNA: TGCAGTGCTATAAAGGACAGGACTTATGGCTACACCTTC. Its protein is CSAIKDRTYGYTF.

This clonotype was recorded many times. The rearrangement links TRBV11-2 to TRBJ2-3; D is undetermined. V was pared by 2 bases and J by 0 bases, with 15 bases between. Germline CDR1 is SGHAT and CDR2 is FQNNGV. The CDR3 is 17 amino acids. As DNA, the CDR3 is TGTGCCAGCAGCTTACGACCCCCGGCTACTAGCACAGATACGCAGTATTTT. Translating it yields CASSLRPPATSTDTQYF.

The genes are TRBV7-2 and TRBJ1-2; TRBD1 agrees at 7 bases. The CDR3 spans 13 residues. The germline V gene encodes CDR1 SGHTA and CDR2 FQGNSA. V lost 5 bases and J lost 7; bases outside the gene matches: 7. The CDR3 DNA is TGTGCCAGCAGCGAGGGGGCGGCGTTTGGCTACACCTTC. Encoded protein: CASSEGAAFGYTF.

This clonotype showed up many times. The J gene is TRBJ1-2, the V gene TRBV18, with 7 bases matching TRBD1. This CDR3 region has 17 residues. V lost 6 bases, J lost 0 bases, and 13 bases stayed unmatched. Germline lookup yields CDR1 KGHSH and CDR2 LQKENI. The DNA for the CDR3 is TGTGCCAGCTCGCCGGGACAGCCCTACGTTCCTAACTATGGCTACACCTTC. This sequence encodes CASSPGQPYVPNYGYTF. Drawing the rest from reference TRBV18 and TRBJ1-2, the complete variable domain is NAGVMQNPRHLVRRRGQEARLRCSPMKGHSHVYWYRQLPEEGLKFMVYLQKENIIDESGMPKERFSAEFPKEGPSILRIQQVVRGDSAAYFCASSPGQPYVPNYGYTFGSGTRLTVV.

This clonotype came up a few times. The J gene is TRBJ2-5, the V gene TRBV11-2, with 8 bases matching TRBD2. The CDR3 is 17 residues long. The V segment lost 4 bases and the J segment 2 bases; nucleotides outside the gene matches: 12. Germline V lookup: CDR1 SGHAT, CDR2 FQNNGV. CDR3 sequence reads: CASSSGNGREAQETQYF. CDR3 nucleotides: TGTGCCAGCAGCTCCGGTAATGGGCGGGAGGCGCAAGAGACCCAGTACTTC.

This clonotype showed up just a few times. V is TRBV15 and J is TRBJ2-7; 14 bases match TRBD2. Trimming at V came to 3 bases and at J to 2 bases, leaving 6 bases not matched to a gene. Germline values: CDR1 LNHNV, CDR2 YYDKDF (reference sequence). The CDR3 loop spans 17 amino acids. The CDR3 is CATSSGTSGSVAYEQYF. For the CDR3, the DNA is TGTGCCACCAGCAGCGGGACTAGCGGGAGTGTCGCCTACGAGCAGTACTTC.

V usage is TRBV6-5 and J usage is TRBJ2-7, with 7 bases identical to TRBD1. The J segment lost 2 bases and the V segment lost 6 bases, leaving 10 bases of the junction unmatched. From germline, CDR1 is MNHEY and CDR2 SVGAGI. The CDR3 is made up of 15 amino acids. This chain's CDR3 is CASSFSYTGAYEQYF. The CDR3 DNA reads TGTGCCAGCAGCTTTTCATACACAGGGGCCTACGAGCAGTACTTC.

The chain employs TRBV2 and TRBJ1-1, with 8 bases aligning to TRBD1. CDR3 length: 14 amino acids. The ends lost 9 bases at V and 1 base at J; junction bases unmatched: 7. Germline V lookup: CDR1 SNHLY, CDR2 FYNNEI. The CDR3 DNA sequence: TGTGCCAGTCTCTCCAGGGGGCCGAACACTGAAGCTTTCTTT. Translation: CASLSRGPNTEAFF.

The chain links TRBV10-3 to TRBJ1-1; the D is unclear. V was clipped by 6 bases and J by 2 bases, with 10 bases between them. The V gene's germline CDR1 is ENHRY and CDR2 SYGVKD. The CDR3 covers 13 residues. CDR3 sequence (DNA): TGTGCCATCAGCCTAGAGGGAAACACTGAAGCTTTCTTT. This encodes CAISLEGNTEAFF.

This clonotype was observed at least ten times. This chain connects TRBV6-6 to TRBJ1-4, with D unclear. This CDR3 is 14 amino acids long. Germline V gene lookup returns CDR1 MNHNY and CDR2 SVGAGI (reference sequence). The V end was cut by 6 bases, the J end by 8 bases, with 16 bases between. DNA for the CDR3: TGTGCCAGCAGCCCCCTATGGGATGAGGAAAAACTGTTTTTT. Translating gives CASSPLWDEEKLFF.